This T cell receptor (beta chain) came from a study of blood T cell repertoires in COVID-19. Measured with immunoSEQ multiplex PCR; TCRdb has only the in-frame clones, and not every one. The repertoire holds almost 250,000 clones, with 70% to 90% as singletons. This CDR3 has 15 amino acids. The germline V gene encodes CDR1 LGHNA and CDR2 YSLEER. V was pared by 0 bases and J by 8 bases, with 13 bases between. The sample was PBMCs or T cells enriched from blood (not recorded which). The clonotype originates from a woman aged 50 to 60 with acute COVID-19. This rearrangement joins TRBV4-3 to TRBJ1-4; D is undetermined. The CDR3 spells CASSQDGYGGEKLFF. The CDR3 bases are TGCGCCAGCAGCCAAGACGGGTATGGAGGAGAAAAACTGTTTTTT.